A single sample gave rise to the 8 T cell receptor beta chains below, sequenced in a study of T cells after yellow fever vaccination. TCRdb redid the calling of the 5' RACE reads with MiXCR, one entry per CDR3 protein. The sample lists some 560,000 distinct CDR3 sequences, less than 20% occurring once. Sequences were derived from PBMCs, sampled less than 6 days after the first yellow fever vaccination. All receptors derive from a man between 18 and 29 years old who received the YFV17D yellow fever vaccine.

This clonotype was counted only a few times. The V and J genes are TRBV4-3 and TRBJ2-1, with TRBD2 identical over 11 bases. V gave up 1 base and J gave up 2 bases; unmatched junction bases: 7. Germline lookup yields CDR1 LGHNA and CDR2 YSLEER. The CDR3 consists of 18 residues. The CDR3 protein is CASSQGGLAGGPYNEQFF. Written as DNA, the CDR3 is TGCGCCAGCAGCCAAGGCGGCCTAGCGGGGGGTCCCTACAATGAGCAGTTCTTC.

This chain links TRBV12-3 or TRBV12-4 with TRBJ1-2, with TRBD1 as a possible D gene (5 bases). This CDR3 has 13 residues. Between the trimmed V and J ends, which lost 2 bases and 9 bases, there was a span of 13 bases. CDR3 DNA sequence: TGTGCCAGCAGTTTACAGGACACGTCCAGCTACACCTTC. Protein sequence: CASSLQDTSSYTF.

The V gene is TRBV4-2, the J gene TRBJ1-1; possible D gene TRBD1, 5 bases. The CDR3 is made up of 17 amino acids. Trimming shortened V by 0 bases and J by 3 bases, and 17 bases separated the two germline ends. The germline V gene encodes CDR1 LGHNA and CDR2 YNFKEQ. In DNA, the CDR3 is TGTGCCAGCAGCCAAGACCTGATGCCTGACAGTTACACTGAAGCTTTCTTT. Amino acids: CASSQDLMPDSYTEAFF.

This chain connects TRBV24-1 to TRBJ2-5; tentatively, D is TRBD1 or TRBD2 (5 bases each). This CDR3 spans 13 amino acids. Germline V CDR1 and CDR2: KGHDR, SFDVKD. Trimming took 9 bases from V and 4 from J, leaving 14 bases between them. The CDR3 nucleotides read TGTGCCACCTCAGGGTTTGGAGGAGAGACCCAGTACTTC. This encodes CATSGFGGETQYF.

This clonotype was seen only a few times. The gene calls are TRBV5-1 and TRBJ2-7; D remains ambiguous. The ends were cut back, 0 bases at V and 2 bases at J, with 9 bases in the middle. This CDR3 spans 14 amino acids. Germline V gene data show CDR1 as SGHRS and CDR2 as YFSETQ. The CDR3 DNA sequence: TGCGCCAGCAGCTTGGAATCCAGGACCTACGAGCAGTACGTC. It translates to CASSLESRTYEQYV.

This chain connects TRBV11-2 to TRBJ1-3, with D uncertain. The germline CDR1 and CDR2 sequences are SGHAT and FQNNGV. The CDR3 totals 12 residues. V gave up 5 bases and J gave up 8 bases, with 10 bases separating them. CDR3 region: CASSRGVDTIYF. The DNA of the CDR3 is TGTGCCAGCAGCCGAGGTGTAGACACCATATATTTT.

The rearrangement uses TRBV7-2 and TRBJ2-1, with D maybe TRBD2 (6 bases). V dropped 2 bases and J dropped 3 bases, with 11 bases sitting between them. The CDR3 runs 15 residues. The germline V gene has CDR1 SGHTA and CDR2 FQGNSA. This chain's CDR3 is CASSLSGSHYNEQFF. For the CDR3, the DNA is TGTGCCAGCAGCTTATCCGGGAGCCACTACAATGAGCAGTTCTTC.

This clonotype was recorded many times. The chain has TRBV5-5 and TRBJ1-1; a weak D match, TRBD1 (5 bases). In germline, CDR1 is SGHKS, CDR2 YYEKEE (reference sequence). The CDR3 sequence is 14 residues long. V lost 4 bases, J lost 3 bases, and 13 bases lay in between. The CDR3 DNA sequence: TGTGCCAGCAGCCTGGAACCGACAGACACTGAAGCTTTCTTT. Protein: CASSLEPTDTEAFF.